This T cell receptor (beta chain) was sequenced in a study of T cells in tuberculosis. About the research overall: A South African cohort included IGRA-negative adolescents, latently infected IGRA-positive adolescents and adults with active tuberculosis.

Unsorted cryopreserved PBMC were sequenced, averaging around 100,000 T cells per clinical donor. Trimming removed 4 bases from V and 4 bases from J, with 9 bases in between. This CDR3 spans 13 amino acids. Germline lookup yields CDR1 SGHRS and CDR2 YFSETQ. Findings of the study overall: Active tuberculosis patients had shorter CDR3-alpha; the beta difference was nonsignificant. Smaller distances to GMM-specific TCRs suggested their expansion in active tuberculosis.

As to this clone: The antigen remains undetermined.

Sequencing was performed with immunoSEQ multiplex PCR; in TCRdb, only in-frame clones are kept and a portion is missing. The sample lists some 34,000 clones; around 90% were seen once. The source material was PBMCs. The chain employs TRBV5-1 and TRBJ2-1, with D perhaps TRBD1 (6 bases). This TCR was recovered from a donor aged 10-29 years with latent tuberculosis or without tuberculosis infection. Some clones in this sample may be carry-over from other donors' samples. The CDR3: CASSPQGYNEQFF. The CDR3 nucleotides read TGCGCCAGCAGCCCACAGGGTTACAATGAGCAGTTCTTC. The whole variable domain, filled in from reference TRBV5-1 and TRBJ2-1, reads KAGVTQTPRYLIKTRGQQVTLSCSPISGHRSVSWYQQTPGQGLQFLFEYFSETQRNKGNFPGRFSGRQFSNSRSEMNVSTLELGDSALYLCASSPQGYNEQFFGPGTRLTVL.